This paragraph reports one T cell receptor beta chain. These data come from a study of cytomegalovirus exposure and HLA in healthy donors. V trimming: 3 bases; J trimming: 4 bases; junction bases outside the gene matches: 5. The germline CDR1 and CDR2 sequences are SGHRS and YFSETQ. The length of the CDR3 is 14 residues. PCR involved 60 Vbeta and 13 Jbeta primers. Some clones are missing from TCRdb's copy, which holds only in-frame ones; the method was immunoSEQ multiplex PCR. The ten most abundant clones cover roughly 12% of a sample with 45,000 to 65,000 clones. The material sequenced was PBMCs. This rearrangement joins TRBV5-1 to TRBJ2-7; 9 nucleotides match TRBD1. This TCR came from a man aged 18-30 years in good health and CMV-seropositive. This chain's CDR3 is CASSWRDRDYEQYF. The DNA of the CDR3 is TGCGCCAGCAGCTGGAGGGACAGGGATTACGAGCAGTACTTC.